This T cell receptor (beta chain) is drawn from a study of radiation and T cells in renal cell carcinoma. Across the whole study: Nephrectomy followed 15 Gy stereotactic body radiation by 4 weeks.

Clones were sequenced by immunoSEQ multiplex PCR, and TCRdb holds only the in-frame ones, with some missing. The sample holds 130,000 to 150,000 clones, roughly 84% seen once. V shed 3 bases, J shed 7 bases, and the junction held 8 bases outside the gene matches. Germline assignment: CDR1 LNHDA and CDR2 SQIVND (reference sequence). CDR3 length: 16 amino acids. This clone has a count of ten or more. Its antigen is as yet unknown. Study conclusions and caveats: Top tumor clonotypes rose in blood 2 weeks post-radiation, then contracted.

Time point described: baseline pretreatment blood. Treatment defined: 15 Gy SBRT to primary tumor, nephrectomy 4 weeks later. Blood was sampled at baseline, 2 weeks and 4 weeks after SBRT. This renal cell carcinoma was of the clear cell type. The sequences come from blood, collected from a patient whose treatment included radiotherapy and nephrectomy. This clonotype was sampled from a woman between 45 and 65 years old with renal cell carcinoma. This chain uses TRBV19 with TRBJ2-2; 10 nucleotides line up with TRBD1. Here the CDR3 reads CASSIGQGGSDGELFF. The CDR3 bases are TGTGCCAGTAGTATCGGACAGGGGGGTAGCGACGGGGAGCTGTTTTTT. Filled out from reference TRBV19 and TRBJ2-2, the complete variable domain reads DGGITQSPKYLFRKEGQNVTLSCEQNLNHDAMYWYRQDPGQGLRLIYYSQIVNDFQKGDIAEGYSVSREKKESFPLTVTSAQKNPTAFYLCASSIGQGGSDGELFFGEGSRLTVL.